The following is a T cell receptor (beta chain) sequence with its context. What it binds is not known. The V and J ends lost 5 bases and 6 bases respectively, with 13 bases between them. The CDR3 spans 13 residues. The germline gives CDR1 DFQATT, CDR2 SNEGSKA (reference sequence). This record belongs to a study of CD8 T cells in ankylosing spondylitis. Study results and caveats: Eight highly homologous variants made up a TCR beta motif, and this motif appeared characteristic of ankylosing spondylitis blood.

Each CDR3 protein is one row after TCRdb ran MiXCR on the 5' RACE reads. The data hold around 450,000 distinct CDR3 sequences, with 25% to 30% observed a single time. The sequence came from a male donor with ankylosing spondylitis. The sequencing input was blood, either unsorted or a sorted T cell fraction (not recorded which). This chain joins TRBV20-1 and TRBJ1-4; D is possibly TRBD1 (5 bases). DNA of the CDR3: TGCAGTGCTCAACGTGGGGGGGATGAAAAACTGTTTTTT. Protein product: CSAQRGGDEKLFF.